The clone carrying this TCR beta chain was seen more than once but under ten times. Measured with immunoSEQ multiplex PCR; TCRdb has only the in-frame clones, and not every one. Here the sample spans some 97,000 clones, roughly 92% being singletons. This sample is part of a study of blood T cell repertoires in COVID-19. Across the whole study: Material from acute and convalescent COVID-19 was sourced from the United States, Italy and Spain. T cells, B-cell-depleted T cells, or PBMCs provided the cDNA or gDNA that served as material.

V lost 3 bases to trimming and J lost 2 bases, with 17 bases between them. CDR1 is SGHDT, CDR2 YYEEEE, per germline. This CDR3 spans 17 amino acids. The chain uses TRBV5-6 and TRBJ1-4, with D perhaps TRBD1 (5 bases). The TCR originated in a man between 65 and 79 years old with acute or convalescent COVID-19. The sequencing sample was made of peripheral blood. Here the CDR3 reads CASSSLAGTGTNEKLFF. The CDR3 bases are TGTGCCAGCAGCTCTCTGGCGGGGACGGGGACTAATGAAAAACTGTTTTTT.